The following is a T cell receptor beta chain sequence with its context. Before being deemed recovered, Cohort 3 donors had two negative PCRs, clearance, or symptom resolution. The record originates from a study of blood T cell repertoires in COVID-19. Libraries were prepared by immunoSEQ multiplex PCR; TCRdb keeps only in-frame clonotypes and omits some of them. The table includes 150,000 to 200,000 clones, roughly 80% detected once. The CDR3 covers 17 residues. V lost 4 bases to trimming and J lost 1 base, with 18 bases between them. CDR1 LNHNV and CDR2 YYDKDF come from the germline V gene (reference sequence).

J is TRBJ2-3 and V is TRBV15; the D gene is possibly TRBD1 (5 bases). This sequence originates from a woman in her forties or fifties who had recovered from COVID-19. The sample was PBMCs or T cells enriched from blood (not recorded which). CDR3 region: CATSKPRAGPGTDTQYF. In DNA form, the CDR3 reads TGTGCCACCAGCAAACCCAGGGCAGGGCCGGGCACAGATACGCAGTATTTT.